This entry lists 31 T cell receptor beta chains sequenced from one sample in a study of blood T cells in healthy people across ages. A second PCR of about 6 to 12 cycles used a sample-barcoded 5' primer and a J-beta primer mix. TCRdb reanalysed the 5' RACE reads using MiXCR and keeps one entry per CDR3 protein. Counted here are some 900,000 distinct CDR3 sequences, roughly 50% occurring once; the ten biggest clones make up 13%. What was sequenced was blood. The receptor set was obtained from a man in his thirties or forties in good health.

About this clonotype itself: At one boundary the junction diverges from the germline segment, which might be a read error. The gene calls are TRBV14 and TRBJ1-2, with D uncertain. The CDR3 loop spans 13 amino acids. Germline V CDR1 and CDR2: SGHDN, FVKESK. Here the CDR3 reads CASSQYPGNGYTF. The CDR3 coding sequence is TGTGCCAGCAGCCAATACCCAGGCAATGGGTACACCTTC.

The gene calls are TRBV7-2 and TRBJ2-1, with 11 bases that match TRBD2. The germline CDR1 and CDR2 sequences are SGHTA and FQGNSA. The CDR3 extends over 15 amino acids. V lost 4 bases, J lost 7 bases, and 6 bases stayed unmatched. The CDR3 is CASSWGLAARNEQFF. The CDR3 DNA reads as TGTGCCAGCAGCTGGGGACTAGCGGCTAGGAATGAGCAGTTCTTC.

This clonotype has just one count. The chain uses TRBV7-9 and TRBJ2-3; 10 bases line up with TRBD2. J was trimmed by 5 bases and V by 5 bases; bases with no gene match: 4. The CDR3 runs 14 residues. Germline V gene data show CDR1 as SEHNR and CDR2 as FQNEAQ (reference sequence). CDR3 protein: CASSTSGGGDTQYF. DNA of the CDR3: TGTGCCAGCAGCACAAGCGGGGGGGGAGATACGCAGTATTTT.

The table lists this clonotype with a few counts. The chain employs TRBV20-1 and TRBJ1-2; D is possibly TRBD1 (5 bases). The V and J ends lost 6 bases and 7 bases respectively, with 21 bases between them. The CDR3 covers 14 residues. Germline CDR1 DFQATT, CDR2 SNEGSKA (reference sequence). CDR3 protein: CSAQRGPYSGGYTF. The DNA of the CDR3 is TGCAGTGCCCAGAGGGGCCCCTACTCAGGTGGCTACACCTTC.

Turning to this clonotype: This could be a read error, since a much larger clone is one nucleotide away. This chain joins TRBV29-1 and TRBJ2-1; D gene unclear. This CDR3 has 12 amino acids. CDR1 is SQVTM and CDR2 is ANQGSEA in the germline V gene. Here the CDR3 reads CIVESSYNEQFF. For the CDR3, the DNA is TGCATCGTTGAAAGCAGTTACAATGAGCAGTTCTTC.

CDR3 in amino acids: CASSLRAPGDYGYTF. CDR3 coding DNA: TGTGCCAGCAGCCTACGGGCCCCCGGCGACTATGGCTACACCTTC. The rearrangement links TRBV7-2 to TRBJ1-2; the D is unclear. The germline V gene encodes CDR1 SGHTA and CDR2 FQGNSA. V lost 5 bases and J 3 bases, leaving 16 bases between the germline ends. This CDR3 is built from 15 residues.

The chain joins TRBV27 to TRBJ1-6; 7 nucleotides align to TRBD1. This CDR3 is built from 13 residues. The trim removed 7 bases at V and 9 bases at J, leaving 6 bases unmatched. The germline V gene has CDR1 MNHEY and CDR2 SMNVEV (reference sequence). DNA of the CDR3: TGTGCCAGCAAAATAGGGACAGCTTCACCCCTCCACTTT. Its translation is CASKIGTASPLHF.

The CDR3 nucleotides are TGCGCCAGCAGCCAAGCGTCTAGCGGGAGCCGACAGTACTTC. Its protein product is CASSQASSGSRQYF. This sequence joins TRBV4-3 and TRBJ2-7; 10 positions agree with TRBD2. The V gene end was trimmed by 1 base and the J gene end by 10 bases; junction bases not matched to a gene: 7. Germline V gene lookup returns CDR1 LGHNA and CDR2 YSLEER. CDR3 length: 14 residues.

V and J are TRBV4-2 and TRBJ1-5; TRBD1 matches at 7 bases. V lost 3 bases to trimming and J lost 3 bases; unmatched junction nucleotides: 8. From germline, CDR1 is LGHNA and CDR2 YNFKEQ. The CDR3 totals 16 residues. The CDR3: CASSHALGQDNQPQHF. CDR3 coding DNA: TGTGCCAGCAGCCATGCTCTAGGACAGGACAATCAGCCCCAGCATTTT.

The V and J genes are TRBV30 and TRBJ2-3, with a weak D call TRBD1 (6 bases). CDR1 and CDR2 (germline): GTSNPN, SVGIG (reference sequence). With 0 bases removed from V and 6 bases from J, the gap between germline ends came to 7 bases. This CDR3 region has 12 residues. DNA of the CDR3: TGTGCCTGGAGTGTACAGGGTGATACGCAGTATTTT. It yields the protein CAWSVQGDTQYF.

This clonotype turned up a few times. This rearrangement joins TRBV7-2 to TRBJ2-3; D perhaps matches TRBD2 (6 bases). V lost 5 bases, J lost 0 bases, and 12 bases lay in between. Germline V lookup: CDR1 SGHTA, CDR2 FQGNSA. The CDR3 has 15 amino acids. The CDR3 DNA sequence: TGTGCCAGCAGCCCGGGACTGTCCAGCACAGATACGCAGTATTTT. Its translation is CASSPGLSSTDTQYF.

The chain links TRBV6-4 to TRBJ2-3; 7 bases line up with TRBD1. The germline V gene has CDR1 MRHNA and CDR2 SNTAGT. There are 16 residues in the CDR3. Trimming cost V 0 bases and J 8 bases; bases outside gene matches: 11. The CDR3 here is CASSDSSTGELGTQYF. The CDR3 DNA reads TGTGCCAGCAGTGACTCGAGCACAGGGGAACTGGGTACGCAGTATTTT.

The CDR3 loop is CSAVGTGGGQYNEQFF. CDR3 bases: TGCAGTGCTGTGGGGACTGGCGGGGGCCAATACAATGAGCAGTTCTTC. This chain connects TRBV20-1 to TRBJ2-1; TRBD2 is a possible D gene (7 bases). CDR1 and CDR2 (germline): DFQATT, SNEGSKA (reference sequence). The CDR3 totals 16 residues. V dropped 5 bases and J dropped 4 bases, with 21 bases sitting between them.

The chain links TRBV3-1 to TRBJ2-7; D call uncertain. The germline V gene encodes CDR1 LGHDT and CDR2 YNNKEL (reference sequence). The CDR3 runs 16 residues. V lost 0 bases to trimming and J lost 7 bases, with 19 bases between them. Here the CDR3 reads CASSQEGTAGAREQYF. The DNA for the CDR3 is TGTGCCAGCAGCCAAGAGGGTACGGCTGGAGCTAGGGAGCAGTACTTC.

The V call is TRBV12-3 or TRBV12-4, the J call TRBJ2-1; 10 bases line up with TRBD2. This CDR3 spans 16 amino acids. The V segment lost 4 bases and the J segment 5 bases; nucleotides outside the gene matches: 8. CDR3 bases: TGTGCCAGCAGTTCCGAGAGCGGGGGGGTCAACAATGAGCAGTTCTTC. Translated: CASSSESGGVNNEQFF.

This clonotype came up once. The chain uses TRBV3-1 and TRBJ2-5; D gene uncertain. V was clipped by 5 bases and J by 1 base, with 23 bases between them. CDR1 and CDR2 from the germline V gene are LGHDT and YNNKEL (reference sequence). This CDR3 has 18 amino acids. CDR3 sequence: CASSYHSSADLAQETQYF. The CDR3 DNA is TGTGCCAGCAGCTACCACTCCTCGGCAGACCTGGCCCAAGAGACCCAGTACTTC.

This chain connects TRBV7-2 to TRBJ2-5, with TRBD2 matching over 7 bases. The germline gives CDR1 SGHTA, CDR2 FQGNSA. The CDR3 loop spans 13 amino acids. V lost 11 bases to trimming and J lost 3 bases; unmatched junction nucleotides: 9. CDR3 protein: CAVAPSGKETQYF. DNA of the CDR3: TGTGCCGTAGCCCCTAGCGGTAAAGAGACCCAGTACTTC.

This chain connects TRBV12-3 or TRBV12-4 to TRBJ2-7, with 9 bases fitting TRBD1. Unmatched junction bases numbered 7, after V lost 6 bases and J lost 1 base. The CDR3 extends over 15 amino acids. CDR3 sequence: CASSPVGQGSYEQYF. In nucleotides, the CDR3 is TGTGCCAGCAGCCCCGTAGGACAGGGGTCCTACGAGCAGTACTTC.

In its sample, this clonotype was seen a few times. CDR3 loop: CSAPGHILGETQYF. The CDR3 coding sequence is TGCAGTGCGCCGGGACATATTTTAGGGGAGACCCAGTACTTC. The rearrangement joins TRBV20-1 to TRBJ2-5; D may be TRBD1 (6 bases). The CDR3 extends over 14 amino acids. Germline loops: CDR1 DFQATT, CDR2 SNEGSKA (reference sequence). V lost 6 bases, J lost 5 bases, and 19 bases lay in between.

The rearrangement joins TRBV27 to TRBJ2-5; a possible D gene is TRBD1 (5 bases). The end of the DNA fits TRBJ2-7 better, so the J call may be wrong. CDR1 MNHEY and CDR2 SMNVEV come from the germline V gene (reference sequence). This CDR3 spans 13 amino acids. The CDR3 DNA follows: TGTGCCAGCAGTCAGGGCGAAATCTACGAGCAGTACTTC. It codes for CASSQGEIYEQYF.

The chain has TRBV4-2 and TRBJ1-4; D uncertain. The CDR3 has 16 amino acids. Germline values: CDR1 LGHNA, CDR2 YNFKEQ. V lost 0 bases and J lost 0, with 8 bases in between. The CDR3: CASSQEKSATNEKLFF. In DNA form, the CDR3 reads TGTGCCAGCAGCCAAGAAAAGAGTGCAACTAATGAAAAACTGTTTTTT.

CDR3: CSVAGLAGASSYNEQFF. The DNA for the CDR3 is TGCAGCGTGGCAGGACTAGCGGGGGCTAGCTCCTACAATGAGCAGTTCTTC. The chain uses TRBV29-1 and TRBJ2-1, with 13 bases aligning to TRBD2. CDR3 length: 17 amino acids. V was pared by 6 bases and J by 0 bases, with 8 bases of the junction left unmatched. Germline CDR1 reads SQVTM; CDR2 reads ANQGSEA.

This clonotype came up a few times. The CDR3 here is CASSPGGSVAKNIQYF. As DNA, the CDR3 is TGTGCCAGCAGCCCGGGGGGTAGCGTAGCCAAAAACATTCAGTACTTC. The chain links TRBV6-5 to TRBJ2-4; 7 bases match TRBD2. CDR3 length: 16 amino acids. V lost 6 bases and J lost 0; bases outside the gene matches: 8. Per the germline V gene, CDR1 is MNHEY and CDR2 is SVGAGI.

This clonotype came up a few times. V usage is TRBV7-3 and J usage is TRBJ2-1, with TRBD2 matching 11 bases. The germline V gene has CDR1 SGHTA and CDR2 FQGTGA. This CDR3 is 15 amino acids long. The junction had 6 bases not matched to a gene; V was cut back by 2 bases and J by 9 bases. CDR3 region: CASSLVLAGVGEQFF. The CDR3 DNA reads as TGTGCCAGCAGCTTAGTACTAGCGGGGGTGGGTGAGCAGTTCTTC.

This clonotype appeared a few times. V and J are TRBV20-1 and TRBJ2-3; tentatively, D is TRBD1 (5 bases). CDR1 and CDR2 from the germline V gene are DFQATT and SNEGSKA (reference sequence). This CDR3 spans 13 amino acids. The V end lost 4 bases, the J end lost 2 bases, and 10 bases lay between the germline ends. CDR3: CSATRTNTDTQYF. Written as DNA, the CDR3 is TGCAGTGCTACCAGGACAAACACAGATACGCAGTATTTT.

The chain employs TRBV7-2 and TRBJ2-2; D not resolved. Germline V gene sequence: CDR1 SGHTA, CDR2 FQGNSA. This CDR3 is 16 amino acids long. The germline V and J ends were trimmed by 5 bases and 3 bases, with 16 bases remaining between them. CDR3 bases: TGTGCCAGCAGCACCGGCTGGACGGAATACACCGGGGAGCTGTTTTTT. This encodes CASSTGWTEYTGELFF.

The rearrangement joins TRBV5-1 to TRBJ2-7; TRBD1 matches 7 bases. The end of the DNA is better explained by TRBJ2-5, so the J call may be wrong. The germline gives CDR1 SGHRS, CDR2 YFSETQ. The CDR3 loop spans 13 amino acids. The CDR3 nucleotides are TGCGCCAGCAGCTTGCACAGGGGAGAGACCCAGTACTTC. It yields the protein CASSLHRGETQYF.

DNA of the CDR3: TGCAGTGCTAGCGGGGGGGCCGGTAATGAGCAGTTCTTC. Translating it yields CSASGGAGNEQFF. The rearrangement links TRBV20-1 to TRBJ2-1, with 8 bases matching TRBD2. Germline V gene lookup returns CDR1 DFQATT and CDR2 SNEGSKA (reference sequence). The CDR3 contains 13 residues. V trimming: 3 bases; J trimming: 7 bases; junction bases outside the gene matches: 5.

This clonotype came up a few times. The chain has TRBV13 and TRBJ2-3, with D possibly TRBD2 on 6 matching bases. The V gene's germline CDR1 is PRHDT and CDR2 FYEKMQ (reference sequence). The CDR3 totals 16 residues. Trimming stripped 5 bases from V and 1 base from J, with 16 bases between. CDR3 sequence (DNA): TGTGCCAGCAGCCCCCACCGACCGGGGGGCACAGATACGCAGTATTTT. This sequence encodes CASSPHRPGGTDTQYF.

In this sample, this clonotype turned up once. The gene calls are TRBV6-6 and TRBJ1-5; perhaps TRBD1 as D (5 bases). Germline V CDR1 and CDR2: MNHNY, SVGAGI (reference sequence). This CDR3 has 15 amino acids. Trimming shortened V by 2 bases and J by 3 bases, and 11 bases separated the two germline ends. CDR3 region: CASSYVGQVNQPQHF. In DNA form, the CDR3 reads TGTGCCAGCAGTTACGTGGGGCAGGTCAATCAGCCCCAGCATTTT.

Concerning this clonotype itself: Sequence at one end of the junction differs from germline and may be a read error. This chain joins TRBV6-6 and TRBJ1-5, with TRBD1 as a possible D gene (6 bases). The CDR3 spans 16 residues. The germline gives CDR1 MNHNY, CDR2 SVGAGI (reference sequence). The CDR3: CASSYVIDRHEQPRHF. The DNA for the CDR3 is TGTGCCAGCAGTTACGTTATTGACAGGCATGAGCAGCCCCGGCATTTT.